This TCR beta chain was identified during a study of blood T cell repertoires in COVID-19 (dated by TCRdb to between 2020 and 2021). Broadly, across the study: Collaborator samples came from the United States, Italy and Spain and covered acute and convalescent phases of COVID-19. The prospective study material was composed of cDNA or gDNA derived from T cells, B-cell-depleted T cells, or PBMCs. The dataset comprised deeply sampled blood TCRbeta repertoires from subjects exposed to, actively infected with, or recovered from COVID-19. The repertoires were made available in a free public database intended to serve as a resource for research on the immune response to SARS-CoV-2. Samples were obtained from the ongoing ImmuneRACE study (first 160 participants) and from 1,254 subjects provided by 6 global collaborators. The sample metadata nearly always contained a de-identified subject ID, COVID-19 status, age in years and sex. Where available, HLA class I and class II types were taken from metadata supplied by the sample provider and were not determined by assay-based typing.

The immunoSEQ Assay, a bias-controlled multiplex PCR, was used to amplify TCRbeta CDR3 regions from genomic DNA. The authors' pipeline ran thus. Within the assay, amplification of reference gene primers was used to estimate how many nucleated cells each sample contained. To quantify the absolute abundance of each unique TCRbeta CDR3 rearrangement, sequence reads were collapsed and filtered. Productive Simpson clonality was computed per sample as the square root of Simpson's diversity index over productive rearrangements. The immuneACCESS repertoire file appears here via TCRdb, limited to in-frame rearrangements. These files lack a portion of the clones; in checked studies, under half of the deficit traces to unresolved V genes, and the cause of the others is not known. That table gives V, J and clone size, and the DNA gave D and trimming. Across this sample there are roughly 500,000 clones, with roughly 90% seen only once. The ten largest account for 1.5% to 2% of the sample.

A remark on this clone: It has no known antigen specificity. No much larger clone exists at a distance of one base, and base qualities are not known.

Participants in the prospective study were enrolled through a virtual design, were aged 18 to 89 years, and lived in approximately 25 United States geographic areas. In the prospective study, cohorts were assigned on the basis of participant-reported clinical history obtained from a screening survey and a study questionnaire. ImmuneRACE Cohort 3 recovered participants were defined by two consecutive negative NP/OP PCR tests, healthcare professional clearance, or symptom resolution. Each participant in the prospective study had whole blood, serum and a nasopharyngeal or oropharyngeal swab collected by mobile phlebotomists. Prospective study participants could optionally give additional blood draws and questionnaires over an approximately two-month period. Before DNA extraction, prospective study blood samples were shipped either frozen or at room temperature. The CDR3 has 11 amino acids, counting the end cysteine and phenylalanine. Solely the CDR3 DNA is kept, with 33 bases framed from the first base. CDR1 and CDR2, looked up from the germline V gene, are MNHEY and SVGAGI. A distance of 7 bases separates the germline ends of V and J, which lose 10 bases and 1 base respectively.

Broader findings and caveats from the paper: Clinical and demographic metadata were provided uncurated, with the amount varying by source and participant.

The TCR comes from a woman in her 40s who had recovered from COVID-19. In this chain, TRBV6-5 is recombined with TRBJ2-5, with an unclear D gene assignment. Sequencing was performed on PBMCs or T cells enriched from blood (not recorded which). CDR3 protein: CATAAQETQYF. The nucleotide sequence is TGTGCCACCGCGGCCCAAGAGACCCAGTACTTC.